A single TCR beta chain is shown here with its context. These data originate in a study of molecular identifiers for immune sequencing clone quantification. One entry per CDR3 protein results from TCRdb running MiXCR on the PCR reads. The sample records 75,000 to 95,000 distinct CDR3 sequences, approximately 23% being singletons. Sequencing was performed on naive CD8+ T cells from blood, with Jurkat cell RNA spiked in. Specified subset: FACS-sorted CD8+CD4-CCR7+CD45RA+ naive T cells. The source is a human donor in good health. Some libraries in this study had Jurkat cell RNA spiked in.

This CDR3 reads CASETSGGSTGELFF. CDR3 nucleotides: TGTGCCAGCGAGACTAGCGGGGGTAGCACCGGGGAGCTGTTTTTT. The genes are TRBV2 and TRBJ2-2; 12 bases fit TRBD2. The CDR3 length is 15 residues. The germline CDR1 and CDR2 sequences are SNHLY and FYNNEI. V shed 8 bases and J 4 bases; nucleotides not matched to a gene: 5. Using reference TRBV2 and TRBJ2-2 for the parts outside the CDR3, the full variable domain is EPEVTQTPSHQVTQMGQEVILRCVPISNHLYFYWYRQILGQKVEFLVSFYNNEISEKSEIFDDQFSVERPDGSNFTLKIRSTKLEDSAMYFCASETSGGSTGELFFGEGSRLTVL.